The 25 T cell receptor beta chains in this list originate from one sample, sequenced in a study of T cells after yellow fever vaccination. TCRdb processed the 5' RACE reads anew with MiXCR; each CDR3 protein has one entry. Of a few hundred thousand distinct CDR3 sequences in the sample, approximately 6% were seen once. Specimen: PBMCs, collected 5 days after the yellow fever booster vaccination. These TCRs come from a young man who received the YFV17D yellow fever vaccine.

V is TRBV12-3 or TRBV12-4 and J is TRBJ2-7, with 9 bases lining up with TRBD1. J was trimmed by 5 bases and V by 10 bases; bases with no gene match: 12. This CDR3 has 14 residues. The CDR3 spells CAIPRRDREHEQYF. For the CDR3, the DNA is TGTGCCATCCCCCGGCGGGACAGGGAGCACGAGCAGTACTTC.

This clonotype was detected only a few times. The rearrangement links TRBV20-1 to TRBJ2-7, with D perhaps assigned TRBD1 or TRBD2 (6 bases each). The CDR3 extends over 12 amino acids. Germline CDR1 is DFQATT and CDR2 is SNEGSKA (reference sequence). Trimming took off 0 bases at V and 4 bases at J, with 7 bases between the two ends. The CDR3 DNA is TGCAGTGCTAGAGAAGGGGGGTACGAGCAGTACTTC. Encoded protein: CSAREGGYEQYF.

This clonotype has just a few counts. This chain uses TRBV12-3 or TRBV12-4 with TRBJ1-5, with 10 positions matching TRBD1. Trimming cost V 5 bases and J 6 bases; bases outside gene matches: 7. The CDR3 covers 15 residues. The CDR3 nucleotides are TGTGCCAGCAGTGGGATGACAGGGGGCGGTCAGCCCCAGCATTTT. Protein product: CASSGMTGGGQPQHF.

The chain recombines TRBV5-5 with TRBJ1-5; D is possibly TRBD1 (6 bases). The CDR3 contains 15 residues. Germline assignment: CDR1 SGHKS and CDR2 YYEKEE (reference sequence). V was trimmed by 0 bases and J by 4 bases, leaving 11 bases between them. In DNA form, the CDR3 reads TGTGCCAGCAGCTTGGGGACAGCCATGAATCAGCCCCAGCATTTT. Translated: CASSLGTAMNQPQHF.

This sequence joins TRBV20-1 and TRBJ1-4; 7 bases fit TRBD1. The germline gives CDR1 DFQATT, CDR2 SNEGSKA (reference sequence). The CDR3 has 14 residues. J gave up 8 bases and V 4 bases, and 10 bases lay outside the gene matches. CDR3 nucleotides: TGCAGTGCTACGATACAGGGGTTCTCGGAAAAACTGTTTTTT. It is translated as CSATIQGFSEKLFF.

This clonotype was counted many times. The chain uses TRBV5-6 and TRBJ2-1, with unresolved D. Trimming pared 4 bases from V and 2 bases from J, leaving 13 bases between. Germline V gives CDR1 SGHDT, CDR2 YYEEEE. The CDR3 is 15 amino acids. CDR3 protein: CASSRVPGTYNEQFF. The DNA of the CDR3 is TGTGCCAGCAGCCGGGTACCGGGCACCTACAATGAGCAGTTCTTC.

This clonotype was counted ten times or more. V is TRBV10-3 and J is TRBJ2-5; 9 bases are shared with TRBD2. CDR3 length: 15 residues. From germline, CDR1 is ENHRY and CDR2 SYGVKD. V shed 2 bases, J shed 4 bases, and the junction held 5 bases outside the gene matches. CDR3 DNA: TGTGCCATCAGTGAGGAAGTAGCGGGAGCAGAGACCCAGTACTTC. Translated, it gives CAISEEVAGAETQYF.

V is TRBV4-3 and J is TRBJ1-4, with 10 bases matching TRBD1. The V segment lost 3 bases and the J segment 4 bases; nucleotides outside the gene matches: 8. Germline-derived CDR1 and CDR2 are LGHNA and YSLEER. This CDR3 is built from 17 residues. CDR3 nucleotides: TGCGCCAGCAGCCACCAGACAGGGGGCGCGGGTAATGAAAAACTGTTTTTT. Protein sequence: CASSHQTGGAGNEKLFF.

This clonotype was counted ten times or more. The genes are TRBV5-1 and TRBJ2-1; 7 bases align to TRBD2. The CDR3 contains 16 residues. CDR1 is SGHRS and CDR2 is YFSETQ in the germline V gene. V trimming: 2 bases; J trimming: 7 bases; junction bases outside the gene matches: 12. The CDR3 protein is CASSLASGSTGNEQFF. The CDR3 nucleotides read TGCGCCAGCAGCTTAGCTAGCGGCTCGACTGGAAATGAGCAGTTCTTC.

This clonotype has at least ten counts. The V call is TRBV5-5, the J call TRBJ2-1; 10 bases map to TRBD2. The CDR3 spans 17 residues. The J segment lost 4 bases and the V segment lost 3 bases, leaving 10 bases of the junction unmatched. The V gene's germline CDR1 is SGHKS and CDR2 YYEKEE (reference sequence). The CDR3 nucleotides read TGTGCCAGCAGCTCACTTCAGGGACTAGCGATTTACAATGAGCAGTTCTTC. This codes for CASSSLQGLAIYNEQFF.

The rearrangement uses TRBV27 and TRBJ2-7, with a possible D match to TRBD1 (6 bases). The V and J ends lost 8 bases and 2 bases respectively, with 13 bases between them. CDR1 and CDR2 (germline): MNHEY, SMNVEV (reference sequence). The CDR3 runs 13 residues. CDR3 residues: CASASGVTYEQYF. CDR3 DNA sequence: TGTGCCAGCGCGTCAGGGGTTACCTACGAGCAGTACTTC.

At least ten counts were recorded for this clonotype. This sequence joins TRBV12-3 or TRBV12-4 and TRBJ2-1; 7 bases match TRBD2. The CDR3 extends over 14 amino acids. J lost 4 bases, V lost 3 bases, and 3 bases had no gene match. CDR3 sequence reads: CASSFGLEYNEQFF. The CDR3 DNA reads as TGTGCCAGCAGTTTCGGACTAGAGTACAATGAGCAGTTCTTC.

In its sample, this clonotype was seen a few times. V gene TRBV5-5 combines with J gene TRBJ2-7, with TRBD1 as a possible D gene (6 bases). This CDR3 has 15 residues. Germline V lookup: CDR1 SGHKS, CDR2 YYEKEE (reference sequence). V was pared by 6 bases and J by 2 bases, with 18 bases between. CDR3: CASIRDWQGTYEQYF. As DNA, the CDR3 is TGTGCCAGCATCCGAGATTGGCAGGGGACCTACGAGCAGTACTTC.

This clonotype was seen at least ten times. The V call is TRBV29-1, the J call TRBJ2-4; 7 bases align to TRBD1. This CDR3 region has 14 residues. J lost 4 bases, V lost 4 bases, and 7 bases had no gene match. Germline V gene lookup returns CDR1 SQVTM and CDR2 ANQGSEA. The CDR3 DNA follows: TGCAGCGTTGGGTCAGGGGGTCCGAAAAACATTCAGTACTTC. This codes for CSVGSGGPKNIQYF.

The chain joins TRBV5-5 to TRBJ1-5, with D possibly matching TRBD1 (6 bases). The CDR3 is 16 residues long. V shed 4 bases and J shed 4 bases, with 18 bases lying between them. Germline-derived CDR1 and CDR2 are SGHKS and YYEKEE (reference sequence). CDR3 loop: CASSLQGPAGNQPQHF. In DNA form, the CDR3 reads TGTGCCAGCAGCCTACAGGGCCCGGCGGGTAATCAGCCCCAGCATTTT.

This clonotype occurred a few times. The rearrangement links TRBV20-1 to TRBJ2-2; the match to TRBD2 covers 11 bases. This CDR3 contains 15 residues. Germline trimming cut 4 bases from V and 7 bases from J; bases unmatched to any gene: 8. CDR1 and CDR2 (germline): DFQATT, SNEGSKA (reference sequence). CDR3 DNA sequence: TGCAGTGCTAAAACTAGCGGGAGAACCGGCGGGGAGCTGTTTTTT. It translates to CSAKTSGRTGGELFF.

This clonotype was seen ten or more times. This chain joins TRBV27 and TRBJ2-3; D unclear. V was pared by 8 bases and J by 1 base, with 13 bases between. Germline V gene data show CDR1 as MNHEY and CDR2 as SMNVEV (reference sequence). The CDR3 consists of 14 residues. Here the CDR3 DNA reads TGTGCCAGCCACACGGTCTTGGGCACAGATACGCAGTATTTT. As protein: CASHTVLGTDTQYF.

This clonotype was detected a few times. The chain has TRBV7-2 and TRBJ2-5; no clear D. CDR1 is SGHTA and CDR2 is FQGNSA in the germline V gene. There are 13 residues in the CDR3. V was clipped by 5 bases and J by 3 bases, with 10 bases between them. Written as DNA, the CDR3 is TGTGCCAGCAGCCCCCGCCGGAAAGAGACCCAGTACTTC. This gives the protein CASSPRRKETQYF.

Ten or more counts support this clonotype. This rearrangement joins TRBV7-2 to TRBJ2-7; 16 bases line up with TRBD2. CDR1 and CDR2 (germline): SGHTA, FQGNSA. The CDR3 spans 15 residues. With 5 bases clipped from V and 7 bases from J, the junction kept 5 bases outside the gene matches. CDR3 sequence (DNA): TGTGCCAGCAGCACGGGACTAGCGGGAGGGGGTGAGCAGTACTTC. Residues: CASSTGLAGGGEQYF.

The V call is TRBV28, the J call TRBJ2-3; maybe TRBD2 (6 bases). The length of the CDR3 is 18 residues. The germline gives CDR1 MDHEN, CDR2 SYDVKM. Trimming pared 3 bases from V and 0 bases from J, leaving 19 bases between. CDR3 amino acids: CASSFQRRLGGSTDTQYF. As DNA, the CDR3 is TGTGCCAGCAGTTTTCAGCGGAGGCTGGGAGGTAGCACAGATACGCAGTATTTT.

This clonotype appeared a few times. V and J are TRBV21-1 and TRBJ2-5; the table's TRBD1 call for D was not verified on the DNA. TRBV21-1 is marked as a pseudogene. CDR3 length: 15 residues. CDR3 residues: CASGRSHSARETQYF. The DNA of the CDR3 is TGTGCCAGCGGACGCTCCCACAGCGCCAGGGAGACCCAGTACTTC.

This clonotype was recorded at least ten times. The chain recombines TRBV6-2 or TRBV6-3 with TRBJ2-1; D ambiguous. V was clipped by 2 bases and J by 5 bases, with 4 bases between them. CDR3 length: 12 residues. CDR1 and CDR2 from the germline V gene are MNHEY and SVGEGT. The CDR3 bases are TGTGCCAGCAGTTACGAACACAATGAGCAGTTCTTC. It codes for CASSYEHNEQFF.

This chain links TRBV25-1 with TRBJ2-6, with D perhaps matching TRBD1 or TRBD2 (5 bases each). Trimming shortened V by 4 bases and J by 9 bases, and 13 bases separated the two germline ends. Germline CDR1 MGHDK, CDR2 SYGVNS. This CDR3 comprises 14 residues. The CDR3 reads CASSGWGWDNVLTF. In nucleotides, the CDR3 is TGTGCCAGCAGTGGTTGGGGGTGGGACAACGTCCTGACTTTC.

This clonotype was detected a few times. The chain joins TRBV28 to TRBJ2-1; TRBD2 matches 7 bases. The CDR3 covers 13 residues. Germline lookup yields CDR1 MDHEN and CDR2 SYDVKM. Germline trimming cut 10 bases from V and 2 bases from J; bases unmatched to any gene: 5. CDR3 bases: TGTGCCATTCGGGAGGACACCTACAATGAGCAGTTCTTC. It codes for CAIREDTYNEQFF.

The CDR3 protein is CASSPGNVETQYF. In DNA form, the CDR3 reads TGTGCCAGCTCACCAGGGAATGTGGAGACCCAGTACTTC. The rearrangement joins TRBV18 to TRBJ2-5, with D hard to call. The V gene's germline CDR1 is KGHSH and CDR2 LQKENI. The CDR3 is 13 residues long. V shed 2 bases and J shed 5 bases, with 9 bases lying between them.